The clone carrying this T cell receptor beta chain came up many times. Its target is unknown. The data derive from a study of T cell repertoires in cytomegalovirus infection. The ends were cut back, 5 bases at V and 1 base at J, with 12 bases in the middle. The CDR3 has 15 residues. Per germline, CDR1 SGHTA and CDR2 FQGTGA. Notes on the study in general: Cumulative frequency of public TCR beta families picked out carriers of CMV plus the relevant HLA.

Each CDR3 protein gets one entry after TCRdb re-called the reads with MiXCR. The repertoire holds around 320,000 distinct CDR3 sequences, with more than 8% as singletons. Sequenced sample: PBMCs. The genes are TRBV7-3 and TRBJ2-1; possible D gene TRBD2, 5 bases. This sequence originates from a human donor in good health (CMV status not recorded). Some clones in this sample may be carry-over from other donors' samples. CDR3 bases: TGTGCCAGCAGCCCCGGTACTAGGTCCTACAATGAGCAGTTCTTC. Translating gives CASSPGTRSYNEQFF.